The clone carrying this TCR beta chain was seen only a few times. Its antigen remains unidentified. Expressed TCRB transcripts were sequenced, since all the RNA that had been isolated was reverse transcribed. Assay used: immunoSEQ multiplex PCR; TCRdb lists only in-frame clones, some missing. Counted here are nearly 350,000 clones, 7% to 9% occurring once; the ten biggest clones make up 0.44%. This specimen comes from a study of beta chain features in type 1 diabetes. Study background: What patients shared with healthy donors was a similar profile of age, gender and cell yields.

This CDR3 region has 12 residues. In germline, CDR1 is SGHRS, CDR2 YFSETQ. Sorting with CD45RO/CCR7/CD25/CD127/CD95/CD27 yielded naive, central memory, regulatory and stem-like memory CD4+ cells. Overall study findings and caveats: Patients and controls would be equally affected if PCR favored shorter templates. These data did not resolve whether HLA type affects TCRB rearrangement.

Sample: central memory CD4+ T cells from blood. This sequence originates from a young woman in good health. The chain carries TRBV5-1 and TRBJ2-5; unclear D gene. The end of the DNA aligns better with TRBJ2-7, so the J call may be wrong. The CDR3 spells CASSLDTYEQYF. In DNA form, the CDR3 reads TGCGCCAGCAGCTTGGACACCTACGAGCAGTACTTC.